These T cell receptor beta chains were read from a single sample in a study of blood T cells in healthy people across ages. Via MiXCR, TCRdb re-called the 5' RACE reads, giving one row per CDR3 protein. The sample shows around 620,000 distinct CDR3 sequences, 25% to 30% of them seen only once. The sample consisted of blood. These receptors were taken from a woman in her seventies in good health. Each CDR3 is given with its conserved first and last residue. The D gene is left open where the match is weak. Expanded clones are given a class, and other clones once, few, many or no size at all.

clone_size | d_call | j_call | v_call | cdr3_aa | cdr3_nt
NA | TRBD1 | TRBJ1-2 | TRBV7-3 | CASSLTGGQDYGYTF | TGTGCCAGCAGCTTAACCGGGGGACAGGATTATGGCTACACCTTC
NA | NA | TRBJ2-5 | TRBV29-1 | CSARGQIQETQYF | TGCAGCGCAAGGGGCCAGATCCAAGAGACCCAGTACTTC
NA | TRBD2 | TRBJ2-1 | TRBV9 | CASSGLAGSYNEQFF | TGTGCCAGCAGTGGACTAGCGGGCTCCTACAATGAGCAGTTCTTC
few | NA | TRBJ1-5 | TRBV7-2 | CASSRVLEQPQHF | TGTGCCAGCAGCCGGGTACTCGAGCAGCCCCAGCATTTT
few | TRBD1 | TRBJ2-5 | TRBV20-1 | CSATGQGTQYF | TGCAGTGCTACCGGACAGGGTACCCAGTACTTC
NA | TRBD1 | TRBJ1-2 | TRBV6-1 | CASRGTGVTRGYAF | TGTGCCAGCAGGGGGACAGGGGTCACGCGCGGCTACGCCTTC
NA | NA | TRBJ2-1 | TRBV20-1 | CSARDSGAYNEQFF | TGCAGTGCTAGAGATTCGGGAGCCTACAATGAGCAGTTCTTC
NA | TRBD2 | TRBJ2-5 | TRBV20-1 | CSARPVTSGGAETQYF | TGCAGTGCTCGCCCTGTGACTAGCGGGGGGGCCGAGACCCAGTACTTC
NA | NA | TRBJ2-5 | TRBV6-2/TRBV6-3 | CASRKGQNLQETQYF | TGTGCCAGCAGGAAAGGACAGAACCTCCAAGAGACCCAGTACTTC
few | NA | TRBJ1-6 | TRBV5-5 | CASSLRRSPLHF | TGTGCCAGCAGCTTGAGACGTTCACCCCTCCACTTT
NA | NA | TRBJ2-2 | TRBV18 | CASSPRGHSNTGELFF | TGTGCCAGCTCACCGCGGGGGCACTCCAACACCGGGGAGCTGTTTTTT
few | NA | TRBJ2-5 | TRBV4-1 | CASSQGTAFQGTQYF | TGCGCCAGCAGCCAAGGGACAGCTTTTCAAGGGACCCAGTACTTC
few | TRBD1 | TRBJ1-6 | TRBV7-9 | CASSLQQGGKSPLHF | TGTGCCAGCAGCCTGCAACAGGGGGGAAAGTCACCCCTCCACTTT
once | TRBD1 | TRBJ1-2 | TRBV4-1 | CASSQEGTVSWGYTF | TGCGCCAGCAGCCAAGAGGGGACAGTATCATGGGGCTACACCTTC
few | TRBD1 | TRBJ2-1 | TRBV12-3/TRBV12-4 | CASSLGQGEQFF | TGTGCCAGCAGTCTTGGACAGGGGGAGCAGTTCTTC
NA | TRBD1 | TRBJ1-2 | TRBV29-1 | CSARDSSYGYTF | TGCAGCGCTCGGGACAGCTCTTATGGCTACACCTTC
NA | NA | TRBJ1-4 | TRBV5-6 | CASSSNEGGLFF | TGTGCCAGCAGCTCGAATGAGGGAGGACTGTTTTTT